One T cell receptor beta chain is described in this entry. Libraries were prepared by immunoSEQ multiplex PCR; TCRdb keeps only in-frame clonotypes and omits some of them. The sample holds tens of thousands of clones; just under 95% are singletons and the top ten take 0.41%. The data originate from a study of technical replicates of blood from a few donors. The sample taken for sequencing was T cells isolated from PBMCs. The TCR comes from a human donor in good health.

CDR3: CASSTTATSYEQYF. The CDR3 coding sequence is TGTGCCAGCAGTACAACAGCTACCTCCTACGAGCAGTACTTC. The chain employs TRBV6-5 and TRBJ2-7; no clear D. CDR1 MNHEY and CDR2 SVGAGI come from the germline V gene. The germline V and J ends were trimmed by 5 bases and 0 bases, with 11 bases remaining between them. The CDR3 runs 14 residues.